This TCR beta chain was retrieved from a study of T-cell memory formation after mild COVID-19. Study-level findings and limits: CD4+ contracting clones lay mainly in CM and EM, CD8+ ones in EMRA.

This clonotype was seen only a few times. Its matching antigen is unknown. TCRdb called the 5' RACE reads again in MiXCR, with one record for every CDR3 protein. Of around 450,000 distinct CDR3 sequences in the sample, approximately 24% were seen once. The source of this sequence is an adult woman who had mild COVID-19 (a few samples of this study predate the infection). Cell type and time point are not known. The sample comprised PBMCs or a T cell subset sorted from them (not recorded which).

The CDR3 DNA reads TGCGCCAGCAGCCAACTAGGGCTCGGACAGGGTGGAGCAGATACGCAGTATTTT. As protein: CASSQLGLGQGGADTQYF. The chain employs TRBV4-1 and TRBJ2-3; 8 bases map to TRBD1. CDR1 and CDR2 from the germline V gene are MGHRA and YSYEKL. The CDR3 covers 18 residues. Trimming removed 2 bases from V and 4 bases from J; junction bases left unmatched: 14.